This T cell receptor (beta chain) is drawn from a study of T cell responses to AZD1222 COVID-19 vaccine (dated by TCRdb to about 2021). With respect to the entire study: AZD1222 recipients whose second dose came at about 4 weeks and those whose second dose came at about 12 weeks were combined into one group, since spike-specific TCR depth and breadth did not differ between the two schedules. TCR sequencing was performed for fewer than 250 trial participants, of whom approximately 200 were given two doses of AZD1222 and some 25 were given two doses of MenACWY control vaccine. Enrollment into the trials was organized by age into subgroups of 18-55, 56-69 and 70-plus years, and those subgroups contained approximately 150, 30 and 60 TCR-sequenced participants, respectively.

Per the publication, the time point label means: baseline before first vaccination. Vaccinee samples came from UK trials COV001 and COV002, including a single-blind randomized controlled phase 2/3 trial of AZD1222 (ChAdOx1 nCoV-19) in healthy adults. For TCRbeta chain sequencing, PBMC samples from trial participants were taken at day 0 and at day 28 after the second dose. Note on this clone: The clone's antigen remains unknown. No much larger clone is present one base from it, and per-base qualities are unavailable.

CDR1 and CDR2, per the germline V gene, are MDHEN and SYDVKM. The CDR3 spans 12 residues, from the cysteine through the phenylalanine. CDR3 DNA only is kept here, 36 bases in frame from base 1. The junction carries 9 bases between V and J, which are trimmed by 1 base and 12 bases respectively. The CDR3 regions of human TCRbeta chains were analyzed by immunosequencing. On the authors' methods: Repertoire TCRs were checked for matches against a reference library of SARS-CoV-2-specific TCRs that had been generated using the MIRA antigen-specificity platform. Breadth meant the fraction of unique TCRs that were SARS-CoV-2-associated, whereas depth meant the fraction of total T cells that were SARS-CoV-2-associated. Each spike-specific TCR was assigned to its reactive spike region and to a CD4 or CD8 class using the MIRA data. Log10-transformed breadth and depth values were compared by one-way ANOVA with Sidak's multiple comparisons tests. This immuneACCESS table, as held by TCRdb, lists in-frame sequences with V and J called but not all clones. Of the missing ones, under half trace to an unresolved V gene in checked studies; the others have no known cause. The V and J calls and clone size were taken over from that table, and D and trimming were inferred from the DNA. This sample has under 140,000 clones in its table, and 87% of those were observed once. Together, the top ten hold 2.5% to 3.5% of the sample.

Points the paper makes about the study in general: Epitopes outside the regions mutated in the B.1.351 and B.1.1.7 variants were reportedly recognized by nearly half of the unique spike-specific TCRs. The whole spike protein was spanned by vaccine-associated CD4 TCRs, and dominant responses were seen in regions 160-218 and 743-854. Conclusions about previously exposed vaccinees were limited because only six AZD1222 recipients were SARS-CoV-2 seropositive at baseline. Participants were mostly white British and included more females than males, and it was suggested by the authors that clonal diversity may have been underestimated. After two AZD1222 doses, spike-specific TCR breadth and depth were significantly higher than at day 0 and than in MenACWY recipients. In the small 56-69-year group, the increase in depth fell short of significance, most likely because of low power. Because no day 14 peak-response samples were available, the repertoires could be characterized only after the peak T cell response.

The sample was peripheral blood, taken on day 0 of AZD1222 vaccination. Rearrangement joined TRBV28 to TRBJ1-4; 5 matching bases give a weak D call of TRBD1. The TCR sequence derives from an adult in good health. The DNA reads as follows: TGTGCCAGCAGTTTATTGCTCAGGGAACTGTTTTTT. This gives the protein CASSLLLRELFF. The CDR3 plus the reference TRBV28 and TRBJ1-4 genes for the other parts give the full variable domain: DVKVTQSSRYLVKRTGEKVFLECVQDMDHENMFWYRQDPGLGLRLIYFSYDVKMKEKGDIPEGYSVSREKKERFSLILESASTNQTSMYLCASSLLLRELFFGSGTQLSVL.